Below, one TCR beta chain is given with its context. Within the sample, other DNA sequences also encode this same CDR3. Measured with immunoSEQ multiplex PCR; TCRdb has only the in-frame clones, and not every one. The data show 60,000 to 75,000 clones, under 80% seen once. The sample originates from a study of T cells in tumors after PD-1 blockade. Trimming pared 2 bases from V and 1 base from J, leaving 6 bases between. The V gene's germline CDR1 is MRHNA and CDR2 SNTAGT. CDR3 length: 15 amino acids. The rearrangement links TRBV6-4 to TRBJ2-6, with D perhaps TRBD1 or TRBD2 (5 bases each). The sequence was collected from a human donor with basal cell carcinoma. This specimen consisted of PBMCs, obtained after anti-PD-1 treatment. The DNA of the CDR3 is TGTGCCAGCAGTGACGAGGGGTCTGGGGCCAACGTCCTGACTTTC. This sequence encodes CASSDEGSGANVLTF.